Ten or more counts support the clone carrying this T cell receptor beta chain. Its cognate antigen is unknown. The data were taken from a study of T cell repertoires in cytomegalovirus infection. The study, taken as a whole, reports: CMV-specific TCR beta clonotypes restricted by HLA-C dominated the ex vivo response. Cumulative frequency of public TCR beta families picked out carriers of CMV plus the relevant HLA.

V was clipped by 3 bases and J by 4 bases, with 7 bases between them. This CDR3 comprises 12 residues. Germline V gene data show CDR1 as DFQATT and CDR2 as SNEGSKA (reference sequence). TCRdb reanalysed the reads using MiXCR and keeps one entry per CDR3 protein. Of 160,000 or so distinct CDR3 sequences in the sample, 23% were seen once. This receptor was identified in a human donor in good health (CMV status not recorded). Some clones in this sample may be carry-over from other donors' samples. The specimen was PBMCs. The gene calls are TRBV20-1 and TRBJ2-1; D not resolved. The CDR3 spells CSASSEYNEQFF. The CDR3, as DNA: TGCAGTGCTAGTTCCGAATACAATGAGCAGTTCTTC.